The rows below give T cell receptor beta chains drawn from one sample of a study of technical replicates of blood from several donors. The repertoire was sequenced with immunoSEQ multiplex PCR; TCRdb's copy has only in-frame clones and lacks some. The sample holds roughly 60,000 clones, around 87% seen once. The material sequenced was PBMCs. These receptors originate from a human donor in good health. Some clones in this sample may be carry-over from other donors' samples. Both conserved end residues are part of each CDR3. The D gene is left open where the match is weak. Rows give clone size only sometimes, using once, few, many, or a class for an expanded clone.

cdr3_length d_call clone_size j_call v_call cdr3_nt cdr3_aa
15 . . TRBJ2-7 TRBV4-3 TGCGCCAGCAGCCAGGTAATAGCGAAATCCTACGAGCAGTACTTC CASSQVIAKSYEQYF
13 . . TRBJ2-2 TRBV7-9 TGTGCCAGCAGCCCACAGGGCACCGGGGAGCTGTTTTTT CASSPQGTGELFF
16 TRBD2 . TRBJ2-3 TRBV19 TGTGCCAGTAGCCGACTAGCGGGGGGGGGCACAGATACGCAGTATTTT CASSRLAGGGTDTQYF
13 . . TRBJ2-7 TRBV6-5 TGTGCCAGTCAGGACCCCTTGGGGGGCGAGCAGTACTTC CASQDPLGGEQYF
15 TRBD2 . TRBJ2-7 TRBV13 TGTGCCAGCAGCTTATGGGGTAGCGGGGGGGCCGAGCAGTACTTC CASSLWGSGGAEQYF
13 . . TRBJ2-2 TRBV30 TGTGCCTGGAGGGAACAAGGGGCCGGGGAGCTGTTTTTT CAWREQGAGELFF
16 TRBD1 . TRBJ1-5 TRBV9 TGTGCCAGCAGCGCCGGACAGGGGTCTAGCAATCAGCCCCAGCATTTT CASSAGQGSSNQPQHF
15 TRBD1 . TRBJ1-1 TRBV5-1 TGCGCCAGCAGCTCACTGGACAGGGTGAACACTGAAGCTTTCTTT CASSSLDRVNTEAFF
17 TRBD2 . TRBJ2-7 TRBV7-2 TGTGCCAGCAGCTTAGCGTTGACTAGCGGGAATTCCTACGAGCAGTACTTC CASSLALTSGNSYEQYF
13 . . TRBJ2-7 TRBV5-6 TGTGCCAGCAGCCCGAGGGGCAGGGGCGAGCAGTACTTC CASSPRGRGEQYF
13 . . TRBJ2-3 TRBV27 TGTGCCAGCAGGCCAAGTCCAGCAGATACGCAGTATTTT CASRPSPADTQYF
14 . once TRBJ1-1 TRBV14 TGTGCCAGCAGCCCGAGGGGGACCAGGACTGAAGCTTTCTTT CASSPRGTRTEAFF
16 . . TRBJ2-3 TRBV13 TGTGCCAGCAGCTCAGGGGAGAGGCCGGAAACAGATACGCAGTATTTT CASSSGERPETDTQYF
15 TRBD1 . TRBJ2-7 TRBV4-2 TGTGCCAGCAGCCAAGACAGGGGGAGCTCCTACGAGCAGTACTTC CASSQDRGSSYEQYF
13 . . TRBJ2-1 TRBV19 TGTGCCAGTTCCGGATTAGCTAGGAATGAGCAGTTCTTC CASSGLARNEQFF
15 TRBD1 . TRBJ1-4 TRBV15 TGTGCCACCAGCAGGAGGACAGGGCAAGGAGAAAAACTGTTTTTT CATSRRTGQGEKLFF
17 TRBD1 . TRBJ2-7 TRBV5-1 TGCGCCAGCAGCTGGGAATGGGACAGCAGACGGGGCGACGAGCAGTACTTC CASSWEWDSRRGDEQYF
13 . once TRBJ2-3 TRBV29-1 TGCAGCGTTGCGAGCGGTACCACAGATACGCAGTATTTT CSVASGTTDTQYF
11 . . TRBJ2-7 TRBV6-1 TGTGCCAGCTATTTCTCCTACGAGCAGTACTTC CASYFSYEQYF